The source of this T cell receptor beta chain is a study of blood T cells in healthy people across ages. The CDR3 sequence is 14 residues long. V lost 1 base, J lost 12 bases, and 19 bases lay in between. Germline V CDR1 and CDR2: SGHDN, FVKESK. Study-level findings and limits: The CMV status of each donor remained undetermined, and this could have confounded shifts in expanded clonotypes.

Whenever a sample was processed, at least 7 million PBMCs were isolated. It was with a sample-barcoded 5' primer and a J-beta primer mix that a second PCR of roughly 7 to 12 cycles was run. CDR3-containing paired-end reads numbered at least 2.5 million in each sample. TCRdb reprocessed the 5' RACE reads with MiXCR, giving one entry per CDR3 protein. The sample lists about 400,000 distinct CDR3 sequences; approximately 47% were seen once. On this clonotype: Its antigen is currently unknown.

This chain uses TRBV14 with TRBJ2-7; no clear D gene. This clonotype was obtained from a man in his 60s in good health. Material: blood. This chain's CDR3 is CASSQVRPSWALYF. In nucleotides, the CDR3 is TGTGCCAGCAGCCAAGTCCGCCCCAGTTGGGCTTTGTACTTC. The entire variable domain, with the rest obtained from reference TRBV14 and TRBJ2-7, is as follows: EAGVTQFPSHSVIEKGQTVTLRCDPISGHDNLYWYRRVMGKEIKFLLHFVKESKQDESGMPNNRFLAERTGGTYSTLKVQPAELEDSGVYFCASSQVRPSWALYFGPGTRLTVT.